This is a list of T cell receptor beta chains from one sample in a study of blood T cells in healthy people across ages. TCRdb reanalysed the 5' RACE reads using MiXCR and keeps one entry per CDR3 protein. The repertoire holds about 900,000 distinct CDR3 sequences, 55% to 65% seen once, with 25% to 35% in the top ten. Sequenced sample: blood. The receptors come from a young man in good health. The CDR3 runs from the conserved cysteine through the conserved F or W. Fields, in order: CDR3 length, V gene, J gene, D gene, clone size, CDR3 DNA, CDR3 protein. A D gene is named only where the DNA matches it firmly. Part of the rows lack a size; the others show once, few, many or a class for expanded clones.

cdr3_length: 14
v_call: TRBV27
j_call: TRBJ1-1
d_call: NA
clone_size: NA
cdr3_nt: TGTGCCAGCAGTTTAGGCATATCGAACACTGAAGCTTTCTTT
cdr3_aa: CASSLGISNTEAFF

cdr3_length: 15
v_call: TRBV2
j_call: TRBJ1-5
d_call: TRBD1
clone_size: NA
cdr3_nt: TGTGCCAGCAGTGGACAGGGAGTCAGCAATCAGCCCCAGCATTTT
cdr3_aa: CASSGQGVSNQPQHF

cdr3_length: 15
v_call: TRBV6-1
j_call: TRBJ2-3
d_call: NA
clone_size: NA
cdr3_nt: TGTGCCAGCAGTGAAATGCTCGGGACTACAGATACGCAGTATTTT
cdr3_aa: CASSEMLGTTDTQYF

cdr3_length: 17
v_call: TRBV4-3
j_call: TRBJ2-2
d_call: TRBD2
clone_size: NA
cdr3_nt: TGCGCCAGCAGCGTGAAGCTGATACTAGCGGCACGGGGGGAGCTGTTTTTT
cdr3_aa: CASSVKLILAARGELFF

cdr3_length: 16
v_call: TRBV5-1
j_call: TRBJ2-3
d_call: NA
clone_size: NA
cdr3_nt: TGCGCCAGCAGCCCTCGAGGGACCCCGGCCCCAGATACGCAGTATTTT
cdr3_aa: CASSPRGTPAPDTQYF

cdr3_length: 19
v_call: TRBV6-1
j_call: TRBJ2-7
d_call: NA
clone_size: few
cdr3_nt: TGTGCCAGCAGTGAAGCGCTTCGGGGAGAATTGAGGATTGCCTACGAGCAGTACTTC
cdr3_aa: CASSEALRGELRIAYEQYF

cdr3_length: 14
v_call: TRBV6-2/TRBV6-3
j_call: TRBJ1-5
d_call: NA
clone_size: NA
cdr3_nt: TGTGCCAGCACTACGGGGCTCCTTTCTGAGCCCCAGCATTTT
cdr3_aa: CASTTGLLSEPQHF

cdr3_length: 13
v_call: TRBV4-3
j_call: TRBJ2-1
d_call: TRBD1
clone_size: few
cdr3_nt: TGCGCCAGCAGCCAAGAGCGATGGGACAGGGGGTTCTTC
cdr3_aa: CASSQERWDRGFF

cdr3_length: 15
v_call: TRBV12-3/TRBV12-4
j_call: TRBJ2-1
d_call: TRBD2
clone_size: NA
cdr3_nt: TGTGCCAGCAGTTCCCCACTAGCGGGGGATAGTGAGCAGTTCTTC
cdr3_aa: CASSSPLAGDSEQFF

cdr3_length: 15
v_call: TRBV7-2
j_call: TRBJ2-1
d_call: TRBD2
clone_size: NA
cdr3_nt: TGTGCCAGCAGCTTAGTGGGACTAGCGTCAAATGAGCAGTTCTTC
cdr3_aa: CASSLVGLASNEQFF

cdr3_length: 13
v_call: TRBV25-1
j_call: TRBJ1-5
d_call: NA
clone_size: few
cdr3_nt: TGTGCCAGCAGGGCGGGGGGCCACCAGCCCCAGCATTTT
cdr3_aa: CASRAGGHQPQHF

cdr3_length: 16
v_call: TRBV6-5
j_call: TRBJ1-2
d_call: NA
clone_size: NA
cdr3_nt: TGTGCCAGCAGCCAGTCCGGGACCTCTACCGTCTATGGCTACACCTTC
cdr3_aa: CASSQSGTSTVYGYTF

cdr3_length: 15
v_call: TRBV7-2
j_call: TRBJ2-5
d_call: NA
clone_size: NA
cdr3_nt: TGTGCCAGCAGCTTAGCGCCGGCCACCCAAGAGACCCAGTACTTC
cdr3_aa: CASSLAPATQETQYF